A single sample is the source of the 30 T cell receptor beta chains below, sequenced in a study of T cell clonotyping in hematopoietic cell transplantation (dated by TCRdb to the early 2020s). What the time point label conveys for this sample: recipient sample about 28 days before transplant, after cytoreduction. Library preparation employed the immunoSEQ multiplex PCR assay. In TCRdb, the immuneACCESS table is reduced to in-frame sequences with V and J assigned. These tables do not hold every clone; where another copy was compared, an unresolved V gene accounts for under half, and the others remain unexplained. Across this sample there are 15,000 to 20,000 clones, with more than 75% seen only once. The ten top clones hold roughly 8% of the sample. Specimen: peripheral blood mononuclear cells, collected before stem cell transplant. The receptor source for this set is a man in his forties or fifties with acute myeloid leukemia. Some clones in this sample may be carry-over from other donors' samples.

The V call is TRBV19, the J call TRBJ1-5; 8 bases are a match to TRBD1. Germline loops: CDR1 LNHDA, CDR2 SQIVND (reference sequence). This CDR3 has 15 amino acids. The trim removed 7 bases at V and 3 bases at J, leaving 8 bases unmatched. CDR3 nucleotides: TGTGCCAGTAACCTGGACAGGGTGGACAATCAGCCCCAGCATTTT. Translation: CASNLDRVDNQPQHF.

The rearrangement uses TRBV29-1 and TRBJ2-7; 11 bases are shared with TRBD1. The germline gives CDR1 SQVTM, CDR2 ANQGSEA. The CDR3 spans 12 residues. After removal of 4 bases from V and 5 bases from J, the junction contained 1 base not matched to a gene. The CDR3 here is CSVGTGGDEQYF. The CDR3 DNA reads TGCAGCGTTGGGACAGGGGGCGACGAGCAGTACTTC.

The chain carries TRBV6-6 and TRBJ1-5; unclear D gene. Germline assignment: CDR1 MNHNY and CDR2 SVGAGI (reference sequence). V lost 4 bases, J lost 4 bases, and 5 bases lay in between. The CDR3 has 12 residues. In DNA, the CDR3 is TGTGCCAGCAGTTCCCCTAATCAGCCCCAGCATTTT. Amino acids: CASSSPNQPQHF.

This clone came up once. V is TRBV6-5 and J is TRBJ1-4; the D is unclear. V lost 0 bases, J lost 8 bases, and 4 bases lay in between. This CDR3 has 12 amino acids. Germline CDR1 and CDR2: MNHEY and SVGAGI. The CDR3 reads CASSYSGEKLFF. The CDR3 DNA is TGTGCCAGCAGTTACTCGGGAGAAAAACTGTTTTTT.

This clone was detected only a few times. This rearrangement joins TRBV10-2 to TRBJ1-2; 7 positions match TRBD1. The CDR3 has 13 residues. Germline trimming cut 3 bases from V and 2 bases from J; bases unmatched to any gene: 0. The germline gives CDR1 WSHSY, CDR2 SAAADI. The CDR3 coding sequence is TGCGCCAGCAGTGAACAGGGGAACTATGGCTACACCTTC. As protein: CASSEQGNYGYTF.

The chain's CDR3 is CASSYDYSNTGELFF. CDR3 in DNA: TGTGCCAGCAGTTACGACTACTCGAACACCGGGGAGCTGTTTTTT. The rearrangement joins TRBV6-5 to TRBJ2-2; tentative D call: TRBD2 (5 bases). The CDR3 consists of 15 residues. Trimming stripped 2 bases from V and 0 bases from J, with 7 bases between. The germline CDR1 and CDR2 sequences are MNHEY and SVGAGI.

CDR3 in amino acids: CASSPGWGMKNTEAFF. The CDR3 DNA sequence: TGTGCCAGCAGCCCGGGGTGGGGGATGAAGAACACTGAAGCTTTCTTT. V usage is TRBV5-6 and J usage is TRBJ1-1, with a possible D match to TRBD1 (5 bases). CDR3 length equals 16 residues. The V gene's germline CDR1 is SGHDT and CDR2 YYEEEE. V lost 4 bases to trimming and J lost 1 base, with 17 bases between them.

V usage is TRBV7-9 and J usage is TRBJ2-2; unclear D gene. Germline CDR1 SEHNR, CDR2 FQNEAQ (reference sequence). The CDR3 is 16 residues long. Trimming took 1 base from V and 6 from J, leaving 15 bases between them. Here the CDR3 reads CASSLDGPTTAGELFF. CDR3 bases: TGTGCCAGCAGCTTAGACGGCCCAACCACCGCCGGGGAGCTGTTTTTT.

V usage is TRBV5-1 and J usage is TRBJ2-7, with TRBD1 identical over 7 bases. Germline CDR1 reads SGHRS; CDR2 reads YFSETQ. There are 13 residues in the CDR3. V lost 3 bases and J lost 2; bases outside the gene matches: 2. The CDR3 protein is CASSSGTAYEQYF. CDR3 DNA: TGCGCCAGCAGCTCCGGGACAGCCTACGAGCAGTACTTC.

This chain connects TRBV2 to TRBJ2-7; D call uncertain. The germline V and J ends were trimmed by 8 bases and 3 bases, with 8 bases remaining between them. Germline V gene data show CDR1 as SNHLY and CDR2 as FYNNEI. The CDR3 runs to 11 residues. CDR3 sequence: CASSSYYEQYF. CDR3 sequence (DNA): TGTGCCAGCTCGAGCTACTACGAGCAGTACTTC.

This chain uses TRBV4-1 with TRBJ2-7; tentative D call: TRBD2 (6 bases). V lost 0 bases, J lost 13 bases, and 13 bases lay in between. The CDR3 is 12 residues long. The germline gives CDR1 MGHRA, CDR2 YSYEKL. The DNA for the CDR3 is TGCGCCAGCAGCCAAGAAGGGGACTTGTTATACTTC. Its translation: CASSQEGDLLYF.

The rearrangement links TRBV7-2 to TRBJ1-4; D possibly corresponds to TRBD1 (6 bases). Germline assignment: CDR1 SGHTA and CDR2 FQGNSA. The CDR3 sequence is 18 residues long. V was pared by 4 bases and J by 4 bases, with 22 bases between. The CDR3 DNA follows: TGTGCCAGCAGCTCCCGGTGGGGGACAAGAGGGTTTAATGAAAAACTGTTTTTT. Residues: CASSSRWGTRGFNEKLFF. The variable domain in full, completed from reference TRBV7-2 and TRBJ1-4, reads GAGVSQSPSNKVTEKGKDVELRCDPISGHTALYWYRQSLGQGLEFLIYFQGNSAPDKSGLPSDRFSAERTGGSVSTLTIQRTQQEDSAVYLCASSSRWGTRGFNEKLFFGSGTQLSVL.

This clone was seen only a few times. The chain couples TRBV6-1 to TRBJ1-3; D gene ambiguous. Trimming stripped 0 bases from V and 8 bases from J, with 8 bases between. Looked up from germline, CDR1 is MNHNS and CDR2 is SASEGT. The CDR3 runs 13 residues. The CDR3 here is CASSEARLDTIYF. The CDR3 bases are TGTGCCAGCAGTGAAGCCAGGCTGGACACCATATATTTT.

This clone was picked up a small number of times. The CDR3 sequence: CASSEWRGSGEAFF. The CDR3 region has the DNA TGTGCCAGCAGTGAATGGCGGGGTTCCGGTGAAGCTTTCTTT. V is TRBV6-1 and J is TRBJ1-1; D gene uncertain. V was trimmed by 2 bases and J by 7 bases, leaving 14 bases between them. The germline V gene encodes CDR1 MNHNS and CDR2 SASEGT. The CDR3 spans 14 residues.

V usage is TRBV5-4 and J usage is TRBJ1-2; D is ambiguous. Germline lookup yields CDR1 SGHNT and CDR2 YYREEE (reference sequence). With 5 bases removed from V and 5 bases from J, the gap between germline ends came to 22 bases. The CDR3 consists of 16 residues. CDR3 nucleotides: TGTGCCAGCAGAGGGCGACGCGGGGAACCTCCTTATGGCTACACCTTC. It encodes CASRGRRGEPPYGYTF.

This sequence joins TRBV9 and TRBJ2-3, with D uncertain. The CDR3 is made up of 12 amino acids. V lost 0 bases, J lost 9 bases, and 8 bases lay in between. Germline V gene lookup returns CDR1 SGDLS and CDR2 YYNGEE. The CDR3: CASSVAADTQYF. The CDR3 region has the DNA TGTGCCAGCAGCGTAGCTGCTGACACGCAGTATTTT.

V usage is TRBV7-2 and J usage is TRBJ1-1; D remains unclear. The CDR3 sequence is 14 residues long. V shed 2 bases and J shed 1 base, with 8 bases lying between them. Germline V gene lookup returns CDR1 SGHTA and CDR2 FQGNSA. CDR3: CASSLRRENTEAFF. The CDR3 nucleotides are TGTGCCAGCAGCTTACGTCGGGAGAACACTGAAGCTTTCTTT.

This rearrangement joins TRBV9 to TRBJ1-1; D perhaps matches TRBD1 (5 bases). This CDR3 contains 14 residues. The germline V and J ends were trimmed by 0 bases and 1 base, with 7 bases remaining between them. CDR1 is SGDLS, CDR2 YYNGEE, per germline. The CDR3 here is CASSVDGGNTEAFF. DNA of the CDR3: TGTGCCAGCAGCGTAGATGGGGGGAACACTGAAGCTTTCTTT.

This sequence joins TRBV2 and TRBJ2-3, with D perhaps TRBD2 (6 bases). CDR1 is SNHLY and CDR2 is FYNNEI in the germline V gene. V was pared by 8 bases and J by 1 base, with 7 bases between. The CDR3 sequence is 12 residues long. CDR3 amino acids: CASQRGTDTQYF. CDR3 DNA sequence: TGTGCCAGCCAGCGGGGCACAGATACGCAGTATTTT. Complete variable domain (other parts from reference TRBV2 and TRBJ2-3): EPEVTQTPSHQVTQMGQEVILRCVPISNHLYFYWYRQILGQKVEFLVSFYNNEISEKSEIFDDQFSVERPDGSNFTLKIRSTKLEDSAMYFCASQRGTDTQYFGPGTRLTVL.

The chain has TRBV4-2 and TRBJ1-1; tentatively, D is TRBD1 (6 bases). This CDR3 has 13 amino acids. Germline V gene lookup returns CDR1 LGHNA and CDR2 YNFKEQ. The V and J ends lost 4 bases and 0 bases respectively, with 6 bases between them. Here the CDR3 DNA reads TGTGCCAGCAGCCGACAGGTGAACACTGAAGCTTTCTTT. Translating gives CASSRQVNTEAFF.

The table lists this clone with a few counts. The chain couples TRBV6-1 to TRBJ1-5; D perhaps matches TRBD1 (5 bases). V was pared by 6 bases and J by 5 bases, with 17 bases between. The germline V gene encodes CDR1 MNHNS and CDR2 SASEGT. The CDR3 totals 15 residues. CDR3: CASSARGQGHQPQHF. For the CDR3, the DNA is TGTGCCAGCAGCGCCCGGGGCCAAGGGCATCAGCCCCAGCATTTT.

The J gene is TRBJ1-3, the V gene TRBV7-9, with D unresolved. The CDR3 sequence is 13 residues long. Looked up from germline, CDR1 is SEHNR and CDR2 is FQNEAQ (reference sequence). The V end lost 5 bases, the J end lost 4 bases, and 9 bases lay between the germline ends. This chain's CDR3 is CASSPERGNTIYF. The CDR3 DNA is TGTGCCAGCAGCCCTGAGAGGGGAAACACCATATATTTT.

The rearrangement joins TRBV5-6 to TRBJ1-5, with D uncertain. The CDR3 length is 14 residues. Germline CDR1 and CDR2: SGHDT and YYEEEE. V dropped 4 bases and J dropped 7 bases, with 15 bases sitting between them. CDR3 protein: CASSDRPGDQPQHF. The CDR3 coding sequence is TGTGCCAGCAGCGATCGACCCGGCGACCAGCCCCAGCATTTT.

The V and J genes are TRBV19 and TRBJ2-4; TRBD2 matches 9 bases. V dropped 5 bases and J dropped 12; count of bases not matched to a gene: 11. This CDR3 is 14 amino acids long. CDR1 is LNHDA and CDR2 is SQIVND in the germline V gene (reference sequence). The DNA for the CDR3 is TGTGCCAGTAGTCGGCTAGCGGGGTTCTTCGGTCAGTACTTC. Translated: CASSRLAGFFGQYF.

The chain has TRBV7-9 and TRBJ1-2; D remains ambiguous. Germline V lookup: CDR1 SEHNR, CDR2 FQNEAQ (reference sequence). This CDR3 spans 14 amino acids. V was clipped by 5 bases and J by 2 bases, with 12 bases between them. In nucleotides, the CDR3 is TGTGCCAGCAGCCCCGGAGCATTGAACTATGGCTACACCTTC. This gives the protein CASSPGALNYGYTF.

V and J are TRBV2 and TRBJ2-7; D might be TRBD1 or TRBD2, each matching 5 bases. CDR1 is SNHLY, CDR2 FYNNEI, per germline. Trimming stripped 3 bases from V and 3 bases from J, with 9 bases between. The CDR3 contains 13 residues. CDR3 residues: CASSDGTYYEQYF. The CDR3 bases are TGTGCCAGCAGTGACGGGACCTACTACGAGCAGTACTTC. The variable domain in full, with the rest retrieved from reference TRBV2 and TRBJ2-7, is EPEVTQTPSHQVTQMGQEVILRCVPISNHLYFYWYRQILGQKVEFLVSFYNNEISEKSEIFDDQFSVERPDGSNFTLKIRSTKLEDSAMYFCASSDGTYYEQYFGPGTRLTVT.

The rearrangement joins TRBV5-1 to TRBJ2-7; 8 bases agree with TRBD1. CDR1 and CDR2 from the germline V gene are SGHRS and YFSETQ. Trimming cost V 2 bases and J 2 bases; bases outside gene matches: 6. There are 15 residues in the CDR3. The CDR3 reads CASSFLRDRTYEQYF. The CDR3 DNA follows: TGCGCCAGCAGCTTCCTCCGGGACAGGACCTACGAGCAGTACTTC.

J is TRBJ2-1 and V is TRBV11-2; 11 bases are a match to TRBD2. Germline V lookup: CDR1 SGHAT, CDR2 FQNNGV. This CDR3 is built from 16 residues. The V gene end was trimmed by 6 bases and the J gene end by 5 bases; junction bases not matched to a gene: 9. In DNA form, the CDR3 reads TGTGCCAGCAGGACACTAGCGGGGGAGCTCCACAATGAGCAGTTCTTC. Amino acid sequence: CASRTLAGELHNEQFF. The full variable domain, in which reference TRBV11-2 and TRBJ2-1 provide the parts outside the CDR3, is EAGVAQSPRYKIIEKRQSVAFWCNPISGHATLYWYQQILGQGPKLLIQFQNNGVVDDSQLPKDRFSAERLKGVDSTLKIQPAKLEDSAVYLCASRTLAGELHNEQFFGPGTRLTVL.

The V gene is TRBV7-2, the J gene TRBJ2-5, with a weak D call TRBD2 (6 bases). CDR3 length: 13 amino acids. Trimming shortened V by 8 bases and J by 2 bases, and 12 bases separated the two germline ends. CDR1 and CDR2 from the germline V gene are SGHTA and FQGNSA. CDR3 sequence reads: CASAGTSQETQYF. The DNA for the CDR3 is TGTGCCAGCGCCGGGACTTCTCAAGAGACCCAGTACTTC.

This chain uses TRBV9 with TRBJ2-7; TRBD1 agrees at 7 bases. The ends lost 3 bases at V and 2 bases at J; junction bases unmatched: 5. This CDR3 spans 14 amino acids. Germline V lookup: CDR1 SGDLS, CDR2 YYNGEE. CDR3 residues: CASSAGDSAYEQYF. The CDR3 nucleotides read TGTGCCAGCAGCGCCGGGGACAGCGCCTACGAGCAGTACTTC.